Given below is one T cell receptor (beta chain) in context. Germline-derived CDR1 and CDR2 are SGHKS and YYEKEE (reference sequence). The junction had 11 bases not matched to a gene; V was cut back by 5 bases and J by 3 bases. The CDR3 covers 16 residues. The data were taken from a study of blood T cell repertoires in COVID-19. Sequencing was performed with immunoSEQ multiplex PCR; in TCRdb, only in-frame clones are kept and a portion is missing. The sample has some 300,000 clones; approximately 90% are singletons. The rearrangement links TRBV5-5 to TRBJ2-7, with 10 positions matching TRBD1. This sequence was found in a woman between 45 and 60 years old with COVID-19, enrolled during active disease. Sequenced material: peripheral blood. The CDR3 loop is CASSSGTGELYYEQYF. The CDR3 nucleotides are TGTGCCAGCAGTTCCGGGACAGGGGAGTTATACTACGAGCAGTACTTC.